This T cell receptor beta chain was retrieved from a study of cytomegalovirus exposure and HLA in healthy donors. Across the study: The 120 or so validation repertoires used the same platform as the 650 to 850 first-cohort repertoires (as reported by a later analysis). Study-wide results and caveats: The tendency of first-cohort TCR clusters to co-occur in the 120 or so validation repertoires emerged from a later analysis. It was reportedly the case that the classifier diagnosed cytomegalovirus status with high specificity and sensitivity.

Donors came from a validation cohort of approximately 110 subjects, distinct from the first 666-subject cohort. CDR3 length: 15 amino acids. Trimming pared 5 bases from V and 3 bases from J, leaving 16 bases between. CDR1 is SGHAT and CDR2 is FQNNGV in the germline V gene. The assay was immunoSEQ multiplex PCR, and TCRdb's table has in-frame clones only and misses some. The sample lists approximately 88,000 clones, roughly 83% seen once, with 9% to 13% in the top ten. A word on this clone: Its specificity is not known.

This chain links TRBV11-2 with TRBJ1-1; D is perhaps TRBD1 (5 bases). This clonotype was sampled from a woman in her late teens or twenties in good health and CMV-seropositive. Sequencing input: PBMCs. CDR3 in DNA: TGTGCCAGCAGCGACCCAGGGAAAGGGGACACTGAAGCTTTCTTT. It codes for CASSDPGKGDTEAFF.